The T cell receptor (beta chain) described here comes from a study of regulatory T cells in long-lasting Graves disease. The CDR3 runs to 12 residues. V was trimmed by 7 bases and J by 7 bases, leaving 13 bases between them. Combining iRepertoire HTBI primers with Arm-PCR of CDR3 regions, the authors built TCR beta libraries. Via MiXCR, TCRdb re-called the multiplex PCR reads, giving one row per CDR3 protein. The sample includes around 450,000 distinct CDR3 sequences, 20% to 25% of them seen just once. Documented time point: persistent/refractory GD, antithyroid drugs over 5 years with positive TRAb. RNA extracted from PBMCs served as the sequencing template. This clonotype was observed many times.

The TCR comes from a female donor with Graves disease. The rearrangement joins TRBV12-3 or TRBV12-4 to TRBJ1-2, with D tentatively TRBD1 (6 bases). Here the sequenced sample was peripheral blood mononuclear cells (PBMCs), taken when the disease was refractory, from a patient treated with antithyroid drugs. In DNA form, the CDR3 reads TGTGCCAGCACCCTGGGGGGGGCTGGCTACACCTTC. Protein sequence: CASTLGGAGYTF.